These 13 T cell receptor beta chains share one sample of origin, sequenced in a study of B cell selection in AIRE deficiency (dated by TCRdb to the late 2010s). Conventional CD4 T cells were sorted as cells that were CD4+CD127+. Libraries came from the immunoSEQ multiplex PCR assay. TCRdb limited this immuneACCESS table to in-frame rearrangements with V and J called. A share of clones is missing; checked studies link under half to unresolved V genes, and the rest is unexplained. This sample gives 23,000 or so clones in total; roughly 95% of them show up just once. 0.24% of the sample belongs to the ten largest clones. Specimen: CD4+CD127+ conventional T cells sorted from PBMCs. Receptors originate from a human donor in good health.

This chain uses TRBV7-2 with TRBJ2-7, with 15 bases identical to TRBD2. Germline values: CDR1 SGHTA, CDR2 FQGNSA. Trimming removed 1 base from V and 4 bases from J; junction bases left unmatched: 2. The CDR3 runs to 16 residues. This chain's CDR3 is CASSLGGLAGGYEQYF. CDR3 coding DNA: TGTGCCAGCAGCTTAGGAGGACTAGCGGGAGGGTACGAGCAGTACTTC. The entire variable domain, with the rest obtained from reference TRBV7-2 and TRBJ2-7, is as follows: GAGVSQSPSNKVTEKGKDVELRCDPISGHTALYWYRQSLGQGLEFLIYFQGNSAPDKSGLPSDRFSAERTGGSVSTLTIQRTQQEDSAVYLCASSLGGLAGGYEQYFGPGTRLTVT.

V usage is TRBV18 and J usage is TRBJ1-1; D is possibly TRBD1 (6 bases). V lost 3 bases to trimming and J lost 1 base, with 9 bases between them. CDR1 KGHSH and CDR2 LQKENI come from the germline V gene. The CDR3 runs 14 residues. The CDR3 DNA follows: TGTGCCAGCTCACCGGAAGGGGGGAACACTGAAGCTTTCTTT. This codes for CASSPEGGNTEAFF.

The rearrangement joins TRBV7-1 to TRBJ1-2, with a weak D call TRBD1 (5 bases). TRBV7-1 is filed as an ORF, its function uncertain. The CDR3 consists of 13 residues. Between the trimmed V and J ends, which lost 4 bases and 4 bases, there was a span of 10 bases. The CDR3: CASSFQGLYGYTF. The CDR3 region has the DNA TGTGCCAGCAGCTTCCAGGGTCTCTATGGCTACACCTTC.

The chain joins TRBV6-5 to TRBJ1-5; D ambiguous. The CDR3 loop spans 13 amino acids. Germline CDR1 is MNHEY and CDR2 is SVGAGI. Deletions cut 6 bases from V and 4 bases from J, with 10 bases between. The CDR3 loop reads CASSYGVNQPQHF. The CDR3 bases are TGTGCCAGCAGCTACGGGGTTAATCAGCCCCAGCATTTT.

The CDR3 coding sequence is TGTGCCACCAGCAGAGATGGTGGACTAAACACAGATACGCAGTATTTT. This gives the protein CATSRDGGLNTDTQYF. V is TRBV15 and J is TRBJ2-3, with D possibly being TRBD2 (6 bases). The germline gives CDR1 LNHNV, CDR2 YYDKDF (reference sequence). The V end lost 0 bases, the J end lost 2 bases, and 12 bases lay between the germline ends. The CDR3 extends over 16 amino acids.

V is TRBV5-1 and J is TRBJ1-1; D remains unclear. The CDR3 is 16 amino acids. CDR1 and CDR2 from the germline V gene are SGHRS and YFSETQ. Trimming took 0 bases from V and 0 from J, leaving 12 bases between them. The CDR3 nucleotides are TGCGCCAGCAGCTTGGCGGTCCCGGGGATGAACACTGAAGCTTTCTTT. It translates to CASSLAVPGMNTEAFF.

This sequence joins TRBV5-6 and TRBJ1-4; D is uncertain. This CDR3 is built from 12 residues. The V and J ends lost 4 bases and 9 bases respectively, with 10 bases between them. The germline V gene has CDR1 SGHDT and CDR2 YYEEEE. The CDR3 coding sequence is TGTGCCAGCAGCCCGGACGGTCAAAAACTGTTTTTT. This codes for CASSPDGQKLFF.

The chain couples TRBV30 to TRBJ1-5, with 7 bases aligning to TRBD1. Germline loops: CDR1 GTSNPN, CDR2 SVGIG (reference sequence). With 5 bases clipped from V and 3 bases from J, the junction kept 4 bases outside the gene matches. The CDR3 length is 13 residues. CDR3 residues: CAWGDSFNQPQHF. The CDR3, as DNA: TGTGCCTGGGGGGACAGCTTCAATCAGCCCCAGCATTTT.

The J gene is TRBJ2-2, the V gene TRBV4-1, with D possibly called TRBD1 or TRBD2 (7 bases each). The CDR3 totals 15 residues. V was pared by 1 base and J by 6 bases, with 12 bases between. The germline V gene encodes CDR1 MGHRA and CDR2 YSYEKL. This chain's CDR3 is CASSQASGGAGELFF. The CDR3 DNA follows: TGCGCCAGCAGCCAAGCTTCAGGGGGGGCCGGGGAGCTGTTTTTT.

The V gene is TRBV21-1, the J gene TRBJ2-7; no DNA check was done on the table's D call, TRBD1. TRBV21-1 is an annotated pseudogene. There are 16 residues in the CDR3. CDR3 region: CASSKVEGQVSYEQYF. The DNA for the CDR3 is TGTGCCAGCAGCAAAGTCGAGGGACAGGTCTCCTACGAGCAGTACTTC.

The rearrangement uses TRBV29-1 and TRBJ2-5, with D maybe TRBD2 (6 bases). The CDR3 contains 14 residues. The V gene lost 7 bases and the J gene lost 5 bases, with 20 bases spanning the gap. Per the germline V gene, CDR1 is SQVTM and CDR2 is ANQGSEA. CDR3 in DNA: TGCAGCGCGGACCCCGGGACTCTCCATGAGACCCAGTACTTC. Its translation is CSADPGTLHETQYF. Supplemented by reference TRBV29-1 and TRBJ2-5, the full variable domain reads SAVISQKPSRDICQRGTSLTIQCQVDSQVTMMFWYRQQPGQSLTLIATANQGSEATYESGFVIDKFPISRPNLTFSTLTVSNMSPEDSSIYLCSADPGTLHETQYFGPGTRLLVL.

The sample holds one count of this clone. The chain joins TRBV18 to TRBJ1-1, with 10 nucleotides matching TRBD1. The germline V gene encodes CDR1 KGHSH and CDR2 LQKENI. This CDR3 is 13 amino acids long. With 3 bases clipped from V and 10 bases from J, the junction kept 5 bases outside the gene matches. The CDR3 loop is CASSPGQGSGAFF. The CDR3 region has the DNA TGTGCCAGCTCACCGGGACAGGGGAGTGGAGCTTTCTTT. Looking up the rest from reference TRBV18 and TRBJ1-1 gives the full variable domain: NAGVMQNPRHLVRRRGQEARLRCSPMKGHSHVYWYRQLPEEGLKFMVYLQKENIIDESGMPKERFSAEFPKEGPSILRIQQVVRGDSAAYFCASSPGQGSGAFFGQGTRLTVV.

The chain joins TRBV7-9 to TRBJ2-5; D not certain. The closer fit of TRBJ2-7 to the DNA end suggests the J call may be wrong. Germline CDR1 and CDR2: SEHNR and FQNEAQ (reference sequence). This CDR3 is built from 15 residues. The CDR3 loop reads CASSLAVGSNYEQYF. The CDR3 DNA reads TGTGCCAGCAGCTTAGCAGTAGGCAGTAACTACGAGCAGTACTTC.